The 23 T cell receptor beta chains presented below share a single source sample, sequenced in a study of breast tumors, draining lymph nodes, adjacent tissues. TCRdb fed the multiplex PCR reads into MiXCR, producing one record per CDR3 protein. The sample consists of approximately 10,000 distinct CDR3 sequences, approximately 50% of them appearing once. Sequencing used breast tumor tissue. The receptors come from a female donor with breast cancer. Some clones in this sample may be carry-over from other donors' samples.

This clonotype was seen more than once but under ten times. This chain uses TRBV6-6 with TRBJ2-7; perhaps TRBD2 as D (6 bases). Germline CDR1 is MNHNY and CDR2 is SVGAGI (reference sequence). Between the trimmed V and J ends, which lost 9 bases and 4 bases, there was a span of 16 bases. The CDR3 runs to 13 residues. The CDR3 nucleotides read TGTGCCAGTCAACCCGGGGGTCCGTACGAGCAGTACTTC. Residues: CASQPGGPYEQYF.

This clonotype was recorded many times. The gene calls are TRBV3-1 and TRBJ1-1, with D perhaps matching TRBD1 (5 bases). The germline V gene encodes CDR1 LGHDT and CDR2 YNNKEL (reference sequence). This CDR3 spans 14 amino acids. Trimming took 6 bases from V and 2 from J, leaving 13 bases between them. This CDR3 reads CASRPAGTNTEAFF. CDR3 nucleotides: TGTGCCAGCAGACCGGCAGGGACTAACACTGAAGCTTTCTTT.

V usage is TRBV20-1 and J usage is TRBJ2-1; 9 positions match TRBD1. The CDR3 sequence is 15 residues long. Germline V CDR1 and CDR2: DFQATT, SNEGSKA (reference sequence). The J segment lost 8 bases and the V segment lost 1 base, leaving 9 bases of the junction unmatched. The DNA of the CDR3 is TGCAGTGCTAGAGGGTGGGACAGGGATATTGATGAGCAGTTCTTC. It translates to CSARGWDRDIDEQFF.

This clonotype was seen only once. The rearrangement links TRBV5-6 to TRBJ2-3; 13 nucleotides align to TRBD2. The CDR3 sequence is 15 residues long. J lost 4 bases, V lost 4 bases, and 3 bases had no gene match. In germline, CDR1 is SGHDT, CDR2 YYEEEE. CDR3 coding DNA: TGTGCCAGCAGCCCCGGACTAGCGGGAGCAGATACGCAGTATTTT. It is translated as CASSPGLAGADTQYF.

This clonotype was seen only a few times. The gene calls are TRBV20-1 and TRBJ2-1; 12 nucleotides match TRBD1. This CDR3 has 18 amino acids. The junction had 13 bases not matched to a gene; V was cut back by 1 base and J by 6 bases. Germline V gives CDR1 DFQATT, CDR2 SNEGSKA (reference sequence). The CDR3, as DNA: TGCAGTGCTAGAGGTGGGGGACAGGGGGCGGGAGGGCCCAATGAGCAGTTCTTC. Amino acids: CSARGGGQGAGGPNEQFF.

V usage is TRBV29-1 and J usage is TRBJ2-7, with 11 bases identical to TRBD2. The CDR3 totals 14 residues. Trimming removed 5 bases from V and 0 bases from J; junction bases left unmatched: 3. Germline CDR1 SQVTM, CDR2 ANQGSEA. The CDR3 here is CSVLSGRASYEQYF. DNA for the CDR3: TGCAGCGTTCTTAGCGGGAGGGCCTCCTACGAGCAGTACTTC.

This clonotype was observed a handful of times. This sequence joins TRBV7-9 and TRBJ2-7; TRBD1 matches at 11 bases. Trimming cost V 5 bases and J 5 bases; bases outside gene matches: 5. CDR3 size: 14 residues. Germline CDR1 is SEHNR and CDR2 is FQNEAQ (reference sequence). The chain's CDR3 is CASSPDRGRNEQYF. Written as DNA, the CDR3 is TGTGCCAGCAGCCCGGACAGGGGGCGGAACGAGCAGTACTTC.

The chain couples TRBV2 to TRBJ1-2; D unclear. The V end was cut by 5 bases, the J end by 4 bases, with 17 bases between. In germline, CDR1 is SNHLY, CDR2 FYNNEI. The CDR3 runs 15 residues. The CDR3 nucleotides are TGTGCCAGCAGTATGAAGTTCTGGGTGGGCTATGGCTACACCTTC. Protein sequence: CASSMKFWVGYGYTF.

This clonotype showed up many times. This chain joins TRBV6-2 or TRBV6-3 and TRBJ2-1; 13 bases line up with TRBD2. This CDR3 is 18 amino acids long. Unmatched junction bases numbered 12, after V lost 6 bases and J lost 4 bases. Germline CDR1 and CDR2: MNHEY and SVGEGT. The chain's CDR3 is CASSILAGGPDIYNEQFF. The CDR3 DNA reads TGTGCCAGCAGCATACTAGCGGGGGGGCCCGACATTTACAATGAGCAGTTCTTC.

The chain has TRBV2 and TRBJ2-7; 10 bases are shared with TRBD2. CDR3 length: 16 residues. The junction had 11 bases not matched to a gene; V was cut back by 7 bases and J by 2 bases. Looked up from germline, CDR1 is SNHLY and CDR2 is FYNNEI. The CDR3, as DNA: TGTGCCAGCACTGTCTCTAGCGGGAGTTCTCCCTACGAGCAGTACTTC. Its translation: CASTVSSGSSPYEQYF.

The chain combines TRBV11-2 with TRBJ1-3; possibly TRBD1 for D (6 bases). Per germline, CDR1 SGHAT and CDR2 FQNNGV. This CDR3 region has 15 residues. Trimming cost V 4 bases and J 4 bases, with 14 bases left between them. The CDR3 region is CASSSDQGFGNTIYF. The CDR3 bases are TGTGCCAGCAGCTCAGATCAGGGGTTCGGAAACACCATATATTTT.

This clonotype was seen repeatedly, ten times or more. This may be a read error: a much more frequent sequence differs by one nucleotide. The genes are TRBV7-9 and TRBJ2-3, with 10 bases aligning to TRBD1. Germline values: CDR1 SEHNR, CDR2 FQNEAQ (reference sequence). The CDR3 loop spans 17 amino acids. CDR3 loop: CASSPPGTGASTDPQYF. CDR3 DNA sequence: TGTGCCAGCAGCCCTCCCGGGACAGGGGCCAGCACAGATCCGCAGTATTTT.

This rearrangement joins TRBV20-1 to TRBJ2-1; maybe TRBD2 (6 bases). Germline V CDR1 and CDR2: DFQATT, SNEGSKA (reference sequence). V was shortened by 3 bases and J by 1 base, with 22 bases between the two germline ends. This CDR3 has 18 residues. The CDR3 sequence is CSARGRRESPISYNEQFF. CDR3 nucleotides: TGCAGTGCTAGGGGGCGGCGGGAATCCCCTATTTCCTACAATGAGCAGTTCTTC.

The V and J genes are TRBV7-2 and TRBJ2-1, with D maybe TRBD2 (5 bases). V was cut by 1 base and J by 9 bases, with 7 bases left in between. The CDR3 extends over 12 amino acids. Per the germline V gene, CDR1 is SGHTA and CDR2 is FQGNSA. In DNA form, the CDR3 reads TGTGCCAGCAGCTTAGGAGGGATTGAGCAGTTCTTC. As protein: CASSLGGIEQFF.

This clonotype was seen just once. The genes are TRBV20-1 and TRBJ2-1; 9 bases match TRBD2. J lost 1 base, V lost 5 bases, and 12 bases had no gene match. The CDR3 is 17 residues long. Germline V gives CDR1 DFQATT, CDR2 SNEGSKA (reference sequence). As DNA, the CDR3 is TGCAGTGCTGTTGGGACTAGCAGCAGGATTTCCTACAATGAGCAGTTCTTC. It yields the protein CSAVGTSSRISYNEQFF.

This clonotype was found once. The chain is built from TRBV20-1 and TRBJ1-3; no reliable D call. V lost 0 bases to trimming and J lost 0 bases, with 9 bases between them. Germline V gives CDR1 DFQATT, CDR2 SNEGSKA (reference sequence). CDR3 length: 15 amino acids. Here the CDR3 reads CSARDSVVSGNTIYF. DNA of the CDR3: TGCAGTGCTAGAGACTCAGTTGTCTCTGGAAACACCATATATTTT.

By share, this clonotype ranks as medium-sized. The rearrangement joins TRBV5-1 to TRBJ2-2; TRBD2 aligns across 7 bases. Germline V gives CDR1 SGHRS, CDR2 YFSETQ. There are 14 residues in the CDR3. With V trimmed by 1 base and J by 7 bases, 4 bases remained unmatched. The DNA for the CDR3 is TGCGCCAGCAGCTTGTTCGCGGGGGACGGGGAGCTGTTTTTT. Its protein product is CASSLFAGDGELFF.

Concerning this clonotype: The DNA is omitted, as the CDR3 cannot be located on it reliably, and the CDR3 follows TCRdb's listing. The V call is TRBV6-6, the J call TRBJ1-1. The CDR3 is 22 amino acids in total, end residues counted. Germline V lookup: CDR1 MNHNY, CDR2 SVGAGI (reference sequence). CDR3 in amino acids: CASSARTSGAEQYFGPGTEAFF.

In regard to this clonotype: This may arise from a read error, as a much more abundant clone is one base away. The chain combines TRBV6-4 with TRBJ2-2; perhaps TRBD2 as D (6 bases). The germline CDR1 and CDR2 sequences are MRHNA and SNTAGT. Trimming pared 6 bases from V and 2 bases from J, leaving 10 bases between. The CDR3 runs to 14 residues. CDR3 DNA sequence: TGTGCCAGCAGCCCACTAGCTAACACCGGGGAGCTGTTTTTT. It translates to CASSPLANTGELFF.

As DNA, the CDR3 is TGTGCCATCAGTGAGGTCCGAGGTGAGCAGTTCTTC. Its translation: CAISEVRGEQFF. The chain carries TRBV10-3 and TRBJ2-1; D not certain. CDR1 and CDR2 from the germline V gene are ENHRY and SYGVKD. This CDR3 spans 12 amino acids. The germline V and J ends were trimmed by 2 bases and 9 bases, with 8 bases remaining between them.

This clonotype came up many times. This sequence joins TRBV27 and TRBJ2-2; tentatively, D is TRBD1 (5 bases). In germline, CDR1 is MNHEY, CDR2 SMNVEV (reference sequence). The CDR3 length is 14 residues. V was shortened by 6 bases and J by 7 bases, with 15 bases between the two germline ends. The CDR3 is CASRRATGVGELFF. CDR3 DNA sequence: TGTGCCAGCAGGAGAGCCACAGGAGTCGGGGAGCTGTTTTTT.

The chain links TRBV2 to TRBJ2-7; D perhaps matches TRBD2 (6 bases). The V gene's germline CDR1 is SNHLY and CDR2 FYNNEI. There are 13 residues in the CDR3. V lost 5 bases to trimming and J lost 7 bases, with 15 bases between them. The CDR3 coding sequence is TGTGCCAGCAGTTCGGGACTTCTTGTTGAGCAGTACTTC. It codes for CASSSGLLVEQYF.

The sample holds a few counts of this clonotype. The V call is TRBV4-1, the J call TRBJ2-7; no definite D call. CDR3 size: 13 residues. Trimming cost V 0 bases and J 2 bases, with 5 bases left between them. Germline CDR1 MGHRA, CDR2 YSYEKL. CDR3 residues: CASSQDGTYEQYF. As DNA, the CDR3 is TGCGCCAGCAGCCAAGATGGGACCTACGAGCAGTACTTC.